This T cell receptor (beta chain) was observed in a study of identical twins. Each CDR3 protein gets one entry after TCRdb re-called the 5' RACE reads with MiXCR. The sample comprises 200,000 to 250,000 distinct CDR3 sequences, 12% of which are singletons, and 3.5% to 5% rests with the top ten. The germline V and J ends were trimmed by 6 bases and 5 bases, with 13 bases remaining between them. This CDR3 is built from 12 residues. CDR1 and CDR2 (germline): DFQATT, SNEGSKA (reference sequence). This same sample was also part of a study on yellow fever vaccine responses in identical twins.

This receptor was identified in a woman aged 18-29 years in good health. The V gene is TRBV20-1, the J gene TRBJ1-2, with D uncertain. The sequenced sample was memory (CD45RO+) T cells sorted from blood. CDR3 sequence reads: CSAPYESYGYTF. The CDR3 DNA is TGCAGTGCCCCCTATGAATCATATGGCTACACCTTC.